The entry below gives a single T cell receptor beta chain sequence along with its context. Its target is unknown. With 8 bases clipped from V and 16 bases from J, the junction kept 14 bases outside the gene matches. Germline CDR1 reads MNHEY; CDR2 reads SMNVEV (reference sequence). The length of the CDR3 is 12 residues. This sample was included in a study of shared clonotypes between healthy human individuals. Study-level points and caveats: Clonotypes shared by all four sorted-subset donors had higher generation probabilities than non-shared clonotypes. Generally, naive subsets (rather than memory subsets) showed larger estimated richness.

Sequenced by immunoSEQ multiplex PCR; TCRdb stores in-frame clones only, minus some. Counted here are fewer than 3 million clones, around 90% occurring once; the ten biggest clones make up 0.37%. The study separated CD4+ cells into CD45RA+ naive and CD45RA-negative memory subsets. The sequenced sample consisted of naive CD4+ T cells from PBMCs. Subset described: CD45RA+ positively selected. This chain joins TRBV27 and TRBJ2-4, with 7 bases aligning to TRBD2. The origin of this receptor is a man in his late teens or twenties in good health. Some clones in this sample may be carry-over from other donors' samples. The CDR3 protein is CASGSRGGPEYF. Here the CDR3 DNA reads TGTGCCAGCGGGTCTCGGGGAGGGCCGGAATACTTC.